The 19 T cell receptor beta chains in this list originate from one sample, sequenced in a study of T cell responses to AZD1222 COVID-19 vaccine. The data were produced by immunoSEQ multiplex PCR, yet TCRdb's version contains in-frame clones alone and is incomplete. Of 130,000 to 150,000 clones in the sample, more than 70% were seen once. The sequencing used peripheral blood, collected 28 days after the second AZD1222 dose. The receptors were gathered from an adult who received the AZD1222 COVID-19 vaccine.

This clone was seen once. J is TRBJ1-4 and V is TRBV11-3, with unresolved D. The ends were cut back, 5 bases at V and 8 bases at J, with 18 bases in the middle. The germline gives CDR1 SGHNT, CDR2 YENEEA. The CDR3 consists of 15 residues. The CDR3 region has the DNA TGTGCCAGCAGCGCCCAGACCCCCTTACCCGAAAAACTGTTTTTT. Translation gives CASSAQTPLPEKLFF.

V and J are TRBV28 and TRBJ2-3; D is perhaps TRBD1 or TRBD2 (5 bases each). Germline-derived CDR1 and CDR2 are MDHEN and SYDVKM. The V gene lost 5 bases and the J gene lost 5 bases, with 23 bases spanning the gap. The CDR3 covers 17 residues. The CDR3 sequence is CASSIPPGTAAGDTQYF. The CDR3 DNA sequence: TGTGCCAGCAGTATTCCTCCCGGGACGGCCGCAGGAGATACGCAGTATTTT.

This rearrangement joins TRBV28 to TRBJ1-1, with D unresolved. The V gene's germline CDR1 is MDHEN and CDR2 SYDVKM. V lost 5 bases, J lost 2 bases, and 6 bases lay in between. The CDR3 is made up of 12 amino acids. The CDR3, as DNA: TGTGCCAGCAGTGGCTTCAACACTGAAGCTTTCTTT. Protein product: CASSGFNTEAFF.

The V call is TRBV5-1, the J call TRBJ1-4, with a weak D call TRBD1 (6 bases). The CDR3 has 14 residues. Germline V gives CDR1 SGHRS, CDR2 YFSETQ. With 5 bases removed from V and 8 bases from J, the gap between germline ends came to 16 bases. This chain's CDR3 is CASRTGAVGEKLFF. In nucleotides, the CDR3 is TGCGCCAGCAGGACAGGAGCTGTCGGGGAAAAACTGTTTTTT.

The CDR3 DNA reads as TGTGCCAGCAGCTTAGTAGGGTGGGGCTCCTACAATGAGCAGTTCTTC. This sequence encodes CASSLVGWGSYNEQFF. V is TRBV7-9 and J is TRBJ2-1, with no clear D. The CDR3 has 16 amino acids. CDR1 is SEHNR, CDR2 FQNEAQ, per germline (reference sequence). Trimming left V 1 base short and J 0 bases short, with 10 bases between. Looking up the rest from reference TRBV7-9 and TRBJ2-1 gives the full variable domain: DTGVSQNPRHKITKRGQNVTFRCDPISEHNRLYWYRQTLGQGPEFLTYFQNEAQLEKSRLLSDRFSAERPKGSFSTLEIQRTEQGDSAMYLCASSLVGWGSYNEQFFGPGTRLTVL.

The chain combines TRBV7-2 with TRBJ2-7; 7 positions agree with TRBD2. CDR1 SGHTA and CDR2 FQGNSA come from the germline V gene. V was pared by 2 bases and J by 9 bases, with 13 bases of the junction left unmatched. The CDR3 extends over 15 amino acids. The CDR3 bases are TGTGCCAGCAGCTTATGGTCTGGCGGGAGACTCGCGCAGTACTTC. Translating it yields CASSLWSGGRLAQYF.

This chain joins TRBV27 and TRBJ2-7, with TRBD1 matching 9 bases. After removal of 5 bases from V and 5 bases from J, the junction contained 4 bases not matched to a gene. Looked up from germline, CDR1 is MNHEY and CDR2 is SMNVEV (reference sequence). The CDR3 extends over 13 amino acids. The CDR3 is CASSLWTGDEQYF. DNA of the CDR3: TGTGCCAGCAGTCTCTGGACAGGGGACGAGCAGTACTTC.

CDR3 bases: TGTGCCAGCAGCTTGGACAGGGTTGGCTATGGCTACACCTTC. Amino acids: CASSLDRVGYGYTF. The V call is TRBV11-3, the J call TRBJ1-2, with TRBD1 matching 8 bases. Per germline, CDR1 SGHNT and CDR2 YENEEA. The V and J ends lost 3 bases and 4 bases, in that order; junction bases with no gene match: 4. CDR3 length equals 14 residues.

CDR3 DNA sequence: TGTGCCAGCAGCCAGAAGGGGGCAGGGGCTAACACTGAAGCTTTCTTT. It yields the protein CASSQKGAGANTEAFF. This chain joins TRBV4-2 and TRBJ1-1; 7 bases fit TRBD1. The CDR3 loop spans 16 amino acids. CDR1 and CDR2 (germline): LGHNA, YNFKEQ. V lost 3 bases to trimming and J lost 2 bases; unmatched junction nucleotides: 9.

This clone was picked up one time. The J gene is TRBJ2-2, the V gene TRBV19; D call uncertain. CDR1 is LNHDA and CDR2 is SQIVND in the germline V gene (reference sequence). The CDR3 has 14 amino acids. Trimming pared 8 bases from V and 2 bases from J, leaving 12 bases between. The CDR3 spells CASQSATNTGELFF. The CDR3 DNA is TGTGCCAGTCAAAGCGCCACTAACACCGGGGAGCTGTTTTTT.

This sequence joins TRBV29-1 and TRBJ1-1, with D hard to call. The germline gives CDR1 SQVTM, CDR2 ANQGSEA. The CDR3 runs 12 residues. Written as DNA, the CDR3 is TGCATCACCCTCCGAGGTGAGACTGAAGCTTTCTTT. This encodes CITLRGETEAFF.

A single count supports this clone. The CDR3 spells CASNEYSAPTDTQYF. Here the CDR3 DNA reads TGTGCCAGCAACGAATATAGCGCCCCCACAGATACGCAGTATTTT. The chain employs TRBV9 and TRBJ2-3, with a possible D match to TRBD2 (5 bases). V dropped 6 bases and J dropped 2 bases, with 16 bases sitting between them. Germline V lookup: CDR1 SGDLS, CDR2 YYNGEE. The CDR3 sequence is 15 residues long.

A few counts support this clone. This chain joins TRBV9 and TRBJ2-1; 9 nucleotides line up with TRBD2. The CDR3 spans 16 residues. Unmatched junction bases numbered 7, after V lost 0 bases and J lost 6 bases. CDR1 is SGDLS and CDR2 is YYNGEE in the germline V gene. CDR3 bases: TGTGCCAGCAGCGTAGTTTCGGGACTAGCAATCAATGAGCAGTTCTTC. Protein product: CASSVVSGLAINEQFF.

This clone was recorded only once. The V call is TRBV6-2 or TRBV6-3, the J call TRBJ2-7, with 7 bases aligning to TRBD2. Germline CDR1 is MNHEY and CDR2 is SVGEGT. J gave up 2 bases and V 2 bases, and 9 bases lay outside the gene matches. There are 16 residues in the CDR3. The DNA for the CDR3 is TGTGCCAGCAGTTACCCCCGCAGCGGGAACCCCTACGAGCAGTACTTC. It yields the protein CASSYPRSGNPYEQYF.

The chain carries TRBV5-6 and TRBJ1-4; D is unclear. V was trimmed by 1 base and J by 0 bases, leaving 10 bases between them. This CDR3 has 16 amino acids. Germline V lookup: CDR1 SGHDT, CDR2 YYEEEE. The chain's CDR3 is CASSLLSWTTNEKLFF. The CDR3 region has the DNA TGTGCCAGCAGCTTGCTATCATGGACAACTAATGAAAAACTGTTTTTT.

The gene calls are TRBV28 and TRBJ1-2; D may be TRBD1 (6 bases). The ends were cut back, 5 bases at V and 4 bases at J, with 11 bases in the middle. This CDR3 has 13 residues. Per the germline V gene, CDR1 is MDHEN and CDR2 is SYDVKM. CDR3 in amino acids: CASSRRGGYGYTF. The CDR3 bases are TGTGCCAGCAGTCGCAGGGGTGGCTATGGCTACACCTTC.

In nucleotides, the CDR3 is TGTGCCAGCAGCAAACTAGCGGGAGGGGAAGAAGAGACCCAGTACTTC. Residues: CASSKLAGGEEETQYF. This chain uses TRBV21-1 with TRBJ2-5; whether TRBD2, the table's D call, matches the DNA was not checked. TRBV21-1 is classified as a pseudogene. The CDR3 loop spans 16 amino acids.

The V gene is TRBV5-8, the J gene TRBJ2-2, with D perhaps TRBD1 or TRBD2 (5 bases each). This CDR3 region has 20 residues. The V gene's germline CDR1 is SGHTS and CDR2 YDEGEE. Trimming took off 3 bases at V and 3 bases at J, with 27 bases between the two ends. The chain's CDR3 is CASSSLLGIPTEGHTGELFF. The CDR3 DNA follows: TGTGCCAGCAGCTCGTTGTTGGGTATCCCCACTGAGGGGCACACCGGGGAGCTGTTTTTT.

This sequence joins TRBV28 and TRBJ1-1; D might be TRBD1 (5 bases). The CDR3 has 12 amino acids. The germline gives CDR1 MDHEN, CDR2 SYDVKM. Deletions cut 3 bases from V and 4 bases from J, with 6 bases between. The CDR3 sequence is CASSFGGTEAFF. The DNA of the CDR3 is TGTGCCAGCAGTTTTGGGGGCACTGAAGCTTTCTTT.